A single sample is the source of the 16 T cell receptor beta chains below, sequenced in a study of blood T cell repertoires in COVID-19. TCRdb's table, derived via immunoSEQ multiplex PCR, lists solely in-frame clones and lacks some. The table has 140,000 or so clones, approximately 84% seen once. Sequenced sample: peripheral blood. The receptors stem from a human donor with acute or convalescent COVID-19. The donor label of this sample is uncertain.

The chain joins TRBV7-8 to TRBJ2-1, with 7 bases fitting TRBD1. V was clipped by 5 bases and J by 5 bases; unmatched bases: 6. The V gene's germline CDR1 is SGHVS and CDR2 FQNEAQ. The CDR3 runs 14 residues. The DNA for the CDR3 is TGTGCCAGCAGCCCCCAGACAGGGAACAATGAGCAGTTCTTC. As protein: CASSPQTGNNEQFF.

This clone has only one observation. The rearrangement joins TRBV27 to TRBJ2-7; D possibly corresponds to TRBD1 (6 bases). This CDR3 region has 18 residues. The germline CDR1 and CDR2 sequences are MNHEY and SMNVEV (reference sequence). V gave up 3 bases and J gave up 2 bases, with 23 bases separating them. The CDR3 bases are TGTGCCAGCAGTTTCTCTCCCCCGGGACAAGGGCGACCCTACGAGCAGTACTTC. As protein: CASSFSPPGQGRPYEQYF.

The rearrangement links TRBV6-2 or TRBV6-3 to TRBJ2-4, with 7 positions matching TRBD1. The CDR3 is 16 residues long. Germline V lookup: CDR1 MNHEY, CDR2 SVGEGT. Trimming took 2 bases from V and 5 from J; bases not matched to a gene: 9. The CDR3 sequence: CASSYSIRGPQNIQYF. CDR3 coding DNA: TGTGCCAGCAGTTACAGTATTAGGGGGCCACAAAACATTCAGTACTTC.

This chain joins TRBV25-1 and TRBJ2-5; 7 bases line up with TRBD2. The CDR3 extends over 15 amino acids. After removal of 3 bases from V and 2 bases from J, the junction contained 6 bases not matched to a gene. CDR1 MGHDK and CDR2 SYGVNS come from the germline V gene. CDR3 sequence reads: CASSDSGIGQETQYF. The CDR3 coding sequence is TGTGCCAGCAGTGACAGCGGGATCGGGCAAGAGACCCAGTACTTC.

The sample holds one count of this clone. The V gene is TRBV19, the J gene TRBJ2-1; no firm D call. The length of the CDR3 is 13 residues. Germline V gene sequence: CDR1 LNHDA, CDR2 SQIVND (reference sequence). V was shortened by 3 bases and J by 6 bases, with 9 bases between the two germline ends. CDR3 protein: CASSMQRINEQFF. CDR3 sequence (DNA): TGTGCCAGTAGTATGCAGCGAATCAATGAGCAGTTCTTC.

The V and J genes are TRBV27 and TRBJ1-4, with 10 nucleotides matching TRBD1. Germline V CDR1 and CDR2: MNHEY, SMNVEV (reference sequence). V was clipped by 3 bases and J by 5 bases; unmatched bases: 18. This CDR3 is built from 20 residues. CDR3 bases: TGTGCCAGCAGTTTGACTAGCCCACGGGGGACAGGGGAGGGGAATGAAAAACTGTTTTTT. It yields the protein CASSLTSPRGTGEGNEKLFF.

V usage is TRBV2 and J usage is TRBJ1-1; TRBD1 matches at 7 bases. Germline assignment: CDR1 SNHLY and CDR2 FYNNEI. The CDR3 contains 16 residues. V lost 6 bases, J lost 5 bases, and 15 bases stayed unmatched. The CDR3 DNA sequence: TGTGCCAGCAGATATATTACAGGGGTCGGGACGACTGAAGCTTTCTTT. This sequence encodes CASRYITGVGTTEAFF.

This clone appeared a single time. This chain links TRBV27 with TRBJ1-5, with D possibly TRBD1 on 6 matching bases. The CDR3 extends over 16 amino acids. CDR1 and CDR2 from the germline V gene are MNHEY and SMNVEV (reference sequence). Trimming shortened V by 6 bases and J by 3 bases, and 18 bases separated the two germline ends. The CDR3 loop is CASSPNGGAYNQPQHF. DNA of the CDR3: TGTGCCAGCAGCCCTAATGGGGGGGCGTACAATCAGCCCCAGCATTTT.

This sequence joins TRBV2 and TRBJ1-1; D unclear. V was shortened by 6 bases and J by 3 bases, with 8 bases between the two germline ends. There are 12 residues in the CDR3. Germline V lookup: CDR1 SNHLY, CDR2 FYNNEI. The DNA for the CDR3 is TGTGCCAGCAGCCTGCAGGACACTGAAGCTTTCTTT. Amino acids: CASSLQDTEAFF. Full variable domain (outside the CDR3, taken from reference TRBV2 and TRBJ1-1): EPEVTQTPSHQVTQMGQEVILRCVPISNHLYFYWYRQILGQKVEFLVSFYNNEISEKSEIFDDQFSVERPDGSNFTLKIRSTKLEDSAMYFCASSLQDTEAFFGQGTRLTVV.

V usage is TRBV24-1 and J usage is TRBJ2-5; TRBD1 matches at 8 bases. Germline loops: CDR1 KGHDR, CDR2 SFDVKD. CDR3 length equals 15 residues. The junction had 9 bases not matched to a gene; V was cut back by 6 bases and J by 4 bases. The CDR3 nucleotides are TGTGCCACCAGTTCCACAGGGGGAAGAGGAGAGACCCAGTACTTC. Translating it yields CATSSTGGRGETQYF.

V is TRBV5-4 and J is TRBJ1-3; TRBD1 might be the D (6 bases). The CDR3 covers 17 residues. CDR1 is SGHNT and CDR2 is YYREEE in the germline V gene (reference sequence). V lost 2 bases, J lost 0 bases, and 15 bases lay in between. CDR3 sequence: CASSFSLTGDSGNTIYF. The CDR3 nucleotides are TGTGCCAGCAGCTTCTCATTGACAGGCGACTCTGGAAACACCATATATTTT.

This clone was observed a single time. The CDR3 DNA sequence: TGTGCCAGTAGTATACAGGGTGATGGCTATGGCTACACCTTC. It codes for CASSIQGDGYGYTF. The chain joins TRBV19 to TRBJ1-2, with D perhaps TRBD1 (5 bases). CDR3 length equals 14 residues. V lost 2 bases, J lost 4 bases, and 11 bases lay in between. Germline CDR1 LNHDA, CDR2 SQIVND (reference sequence).

The chain couples TRBV10-2 to TRBJ1-1; 9 bases line up with TRBD1. CDR1 and CDR2 from the germline V gene are WSHSY and SAAADI. This CDR3 is built from 16 residues. Unmatched junction bases numbered 14, after V lost 8 bases and J lost 4 bases. The CDR3 sequence is CASRKGDRVRFTEAFF. Here the CDR3 DNA reads TGCGCCAGCCGAAAGGGGGACAGGGTCAGATTCACTGAAGCTTTCTTT.

The chain links TRBV27 to TRBJ1-2; 9 bases fit TRBD1. V lost 7 bases, J lost 2 bases, and 8 bases stayed unmatched. The CDR3 has 15 amino acids. Germline CDR1 MNHEY, CDR2 SMNVEV (reference sequence). The CDR3 nucleotides read TGTGCCAGCATGCCTTACGGGACAGGGAACTATGGCTACACCTTC. This codes for CASMPYGTGNYGYTF.

The sample holds a few counts of this clone. The chain links TRBV11-2 to TRBJ1-1, with unresolved D. This CDR3 is built from 12 residues. Germline CDR1 is SGHAT and CDR2 is FQNNGV. The V end was cut by 2 bases, the J end by 8 bases, with 9 bases between. This CDR3 is CASSLMGLEAFF. The DNA for the CDR3 is TGTGCCAGCAGCTTAATGGGCTTAGAAGCTTTCTTT.

J is TRBJ1-6 and V is TRBV5-1; 7 nucleotides match TRBD1. Germline V gene sequence: CDR1 SGHRS, CDR2 YFSETQ. The CDR3 is made up of 14 amino acids. After removal of 4 bases from V and 8 bases from J, the junction contained 6 bases not matched to a gene. CDR3 DNA sequence: TGCGCCAGCAGCCCCGGGACAGAATATTCACCCCTCCACTTT. Translating gives CASSPGTEYSPLHF.